Below are 26 T cell receptor beta chains sequenced from a single sample in a study of OX40 agonist ivuxolimab in advanced cancers. Repertoires were generated with immunoSEQ multiplex PCR, while TCRdb's copy carries only in-frame clones and drops some. The sample lists around 74,000 clones; around 80% were seen once. The specimen was CD4+ or CD8+ T cells sorted from blood, collected in a trial of the OX40 agonist ivuxolimab. These receptors came from an adult with an advanced solid tumor such as melanoma, head and neck, liver or kidney cancer.

This chain links TRBV5-6 with TRBJ2-5; weak D call: TRBD1 (6 bases). Germline V gives CDR1 SGHDT, CDR2 YYEEEE. This CDR3 region has 13 residues. V lost 4 bases and J 1 base, leaving 8 bases between the germline ends. The DNA of the CDR3 is TGTGCCAGCAGCCCGGACAGCCAAGAGACCCAGTACTTC. Its protein is CASSPDSQETQYF.

This clone was seen only a few times. The chain recombines TRBV7-6 with TRBJ2-5, with D possibly TRBD1 on 6 matching bases. Germline loops: CDR1 SGHVS, CDR2 FNYEAQ. The V and J ends lost 5 bases and 2 bases respectively, with 12 bases between them. CDR3 length: 14 amino acids. The CDR3 protein is CASSAIDRQETQYF. CDR3 DNA: TGTGCCAGCAGCGCCATAGACAGGCAAGAGACCCAGTACTTC.

The V and J genes are TRBV28 and TRBJ2-7; D may be TRBD2 (6 bases). Trimming removed 3 bases at V and 3 bases at J, with 12 bases between. This CDR3 region has 14 residues. Looked up from germline, CDR1 is MDHEN and CDR2 is SYDVKM. CDR3 nucleotides: TGTGCCAGCAGTTTGGAGGGATGGAGCTACGAGCAGTACTTC. Translation gives CASSLEGWSYEQYF.

This clone was observed a few times. This chain connects TRBV2 to TRBJ1-1, with TRBD1 identical over 7 bases. With V trimmed by 4 bases and J by 10 bases, 9 bases remained unmatched. This CDR3 is 13 amino acids long. The germline V gene has CDR1 SNHLY and CDR2 FYNNEI. CDR3 sequence (DNA): TGTGCCAGCAGTGGCCAGGGGGGGATTCTAGCTTTCTTT. As protein: CASSGQGGILAFF.

This chain connects TRBV5-6 to TRBJ2-5; 10 bases are shared with TRBD2. Per germline, CDR1 SGHDT and CDR2 YYEEEE. This CDR3 is 15 amino acids long. With 0 bases clipped from V and 5 bases from J, the junction kept 4 bases outside the gene matches. The CDR3 DNA reads TGTGCCAGCAGCTTGGCGGGACTAGCGTTCGAGACCCAGTACTTC. It translates to CASSLAGLAFETQYF.

The V and J genes are TRBV6-5 and TRBJ1-2; TRBD1 is a possible D gene (5 bases). Germline CDR1 and CDR2: MNHEY and SVGAGI. This CDR3 spans 13 amino acids. Trimming pared 2 bases from V and 4 bases from J, leaving 8 bases between. CDR3 sequence: CASSYRGGYGYTF. CDR3 coding DNA: TGTGCCAGCAGTTACAGGGGAGGCTATGGCTACACCTTC.

The gene calls are TRBV7-9 and TRBJ2-3, with D perhaps assigned TRBD1 or TRBD2 (5 bases each). CDR1 and CDR2 (germline): SEHNR, FQNEAQ (reference sequence). Deletions cut 2 bases from V and 3 bases from J, with 12 bases between. The CDR3 has 15 amino acids. CDR3 sequence (DNA): TGTGCCAGCAGCTTACTAGGGACCGCGACAGATACGCAGTATTTT. It specifies CASSLLGTATDTQYF.

V and J are TRBV7-8 and TRBJ2-2; the match to TRBD1 covers 7 bases. Germline V gene data show CDR1 as SGHVS and CDR2 as FQNEAQ. The trim removed 2 bases at V and 3 bases at J, leaving 3 bases unmatched. The CDR3 totals 15 residues. The CDR3 DNA follows: TGTGCCAGCAGCTTAACGCAGGGGGACACCGGGGAGCTGTTTTTT. Protein sequence: CASSLTQGDTGELFF.

The table lists this clone with a count of one. The chain uses TRBV28 and TRBJ2-5; 7 bases map to TRBD2. J was trimmed by 0 bases and V by 5 bases; bases with no gene match: 9. Germline-derived CDR1 and CDR2 are MDHEN and SYDVKM. The CDR3 has 16 residues. Written as DNA, the CDR3 is TGTGCCAGCAGTCGAGCCGGGGGGACGTACCAAGAGACCCAGTACTTC. Its translation is CASSRAGGTYQETQYF.

V and J are TRBV6-5 and TRBJ2-3, with D maybe TRBD1 (6 bases). V was cut by 8 bases and J by 6 bases, with 18 bases left in between. The CDR3 sequence is 14 residues long. CDR1 and CDR2 from the germline V gene are MNHEY and SVGAGI. CDR3 region: CASAREQGRDTQYF. DNA for the CDR3: TGTGCCAGCGCCAGGGAACAGGGTAGGGATACGCAGTATTTT.

The chain has TRBV2 and TRBJ2-5; 8 positions match TRBD2. The V gene's germline CDR1 is SNHLY and CDR2 FYNNEI. V shed 5 bases and J 4 bases; nucleotides not matched to a gene: 9. The CDR3 is 15 residues long. For the CDR3, the DNA is TGTGCCAGCAGTTTCGGGACTAGAACAACAGAGACCCAGTACTTC. It is translated as CASSFGTRTTETQYF. The whole variable domain, remainder taken from reference TRBV2 and TRBJ2-5, is EPEVTQTPSHQVTQMGQEVILRCVPISNHLYFYWYRQILGQKVEFLVSFYNNEISEKSEIFDDQFSVERPDGSNFTLKIRSTKLEDSAMYFCASSFGTRTTETQYFGPGTRLLVL.

V gene TRBV7-2 combines with J gene TRBJ1-1; 8 positions match TRBD1. CDR3 length equals 14 residues. Per the germline V gene, CDR1 is SGHTA and CDR2 is FQGNSA. Trimming cost V 5 bases and J 5 bases; bases outside gene matches: 7. CDR3 loop: CASSPTTGETEAFF. The CDR3 region has the DNA TGTGCCAGCAGCCCCACGACAGGGGAAACTGAAGCTTTCTTT. Full variable domain (outside the CDR3, taken from reference TRBV7-2 and TRBJ1-1): GAGVSQSPSNKVTEKGKDVELRCDPISGHTALYWYRQSLGQGLEFLIYFQGNSAPDKSGLPSDRFSAERTGGSVSTLTIQRTQQEDSAVYLCASSPTTGETEAFFGQGTRLTVV.

V is TRBV6-5 and J is TRBJ1-1; 9 bases fit TRBD1. The CDR3 covers 14 residues. Germline V gene sequence: CDR1 MNHEY, CDR2 SVGAGI. V was pared by 10 bases and J by 3 bases, with 9 bases of the junction left unmatched. CDR3: CAIKRNRGHTEAFF. DNA of the CDR3: TGTGCCATCAAGCGGAACAGGGGGCACACTGAAGCTTTCTTT.

This clone was detected only a few times. The rearrangement links TRBV21-1 to TRBJ2-7; the D segment call TRBD2 is taken from the table without a DNA check. TRBV21-1 is tagged as a pseudogene. The CDR3 spans 20 residues. Written as DNA, the CDR3 is TGTGCCAGCAGCAAAAAGGTAACTAGAGAACAGATTCGACGCTCCTACGAGCAGTACTTC. Translation: CASSKKVTREQIRRSYEQYF.

The chain recombines TRBV2 with TRBJ2-1; 11 positions match TRBD2. From germline, CDR1 is SNHLY and CDR2 FYNNEI. V shed 7 bases and J 7 bases; nucleotides not matched to a gene: 9. This CDR3 spans 15 amino acids. For the CDR3, the DNA is TGTGCCAGCACCAACCTAGCGGGGGGAATAAATGAGCAGTTCTTC. Protein product: CASTNLAGGINEQFF.

This clone was seen a few times. The chain couples TRBV5-5 to TRBJ1-6; D is perhaps TRBD1 (5 bases). V lost 0 bases and J lost 7, with 8 bases in between. Per germline, CDR1 SGHKS and CDR2 YYEKEE (reference sequence). The CDR3 is made up of 14 amino acids. The CDR3, as DNA: TGTGCCAGCAGCTTGGACGGGGACAATTCACCCCTCCACTTT. Encoded protein: CASSLDGDNSPLHF.

The chain carries TRBV7-3 and TRBJ2-1, with TRBD1 as a possible D gene (5 bases). The CDR3 contains 14 residues. V lost 3 bases to trimming and J lost 0 bases, with 6 bases between them. Germline loops: CDR1 SGHTA, CDR2 FQGTGA. For the CDR3, the DNA is TGTGCCAGCAGCTTTCAGGGCTCCTACAATGAGCAGTTCTTC. Its translation: CASSFQGSYNEQFF.

This chain uses TRBV11-2 with TRBJ2-1; no reliable D call. Trimming cost V 5 bases and J 4 bases, with 6 bases left between them. This CDR3 is built from 12 residues. From germline, CDR1 is SGHAT and CDR2 FQNNGV. In nucleotides, the CDR3 is TGTGCCAGCAGCCAAACTTACAATGAGCAGTTCTTC. Its translation: CASSQTYNEQFF.

The J gene is TRBJ2-1, the V gene TRBV29-1; the D is unclear. The CDR3 runs 10 residues. Per germline, CDR1 SQVTM and CDR2 ANQGSEA. Trimming took off 6 bases at V and 4 bases at J, with 4 bases between the two ends. Here the CDR3 DNA reads TGCAGCGTCCAATACAATGAGCAGTTCTTC. It is translated as CSVQYNEQFF.

The V and J genes are TRBV5-1 and TRBJ2-7; the match to TRBD1 covers 12 bases. The CDR3 spans 13 residues. Germline CDR1 reads SGHRS; CDR2 reads YFSETQ. J was trimmed by 5 bases and V by 5 bases; bases with no gene match: 2. The CDR3: CASRGQGADEQYF. For the CDR3, the DNA is TGCGCCAGCAGGGGACAGGGGGCGGACGAGCAGTACTTC.

The chain uses TRBV5-1 and TRBJ2-1; D might be TRBD2 (6 bases). V was pared by 1 base and J by 1 base, with 12 bases between. CDR1 is SGHRS and CDR2 is YFSETQ in the germline V gene. The CDR3 sequence is 16 residues long. The CDR3 spells CASSLQPEGSYNEQFF. CDR3 sequence (DNA): TGCGCCAGCAGCTTGCAGCCGGAGGGTTCCTACAATGAGCAGTTCTTC.

The chain has TRBV5-1 and TRBJ2-5, with 10 bases lining up with TRBD2. J lost 5 bases, V lost 6 bases, and 10 bases had no gene match. The CDR3 extends over 15 amino acids. CDR1 is SGHRS, CDR2 YFSETQ, per germline. The CDR3 spells CASMRLAGVVETQYF. The DNA of the CDR3 is TGCGCCAGCATGCGGCTAGCGGGAGTAGTCGAGACCCAGTACTTC.

V usage is TRBV5-6 and J usage is TRBJ2-4; D unclear. This CDR3 is built from 15 residues. Trimming took off 4 bases at V and 6 bases at J, with 17 bases between the two ends. The germline gives CDR1 SGHDT, CDR2 YYEEEE. The CDR3 DNA is TGTGCCAGCAGCGATTCTCACAGACCCTTAAACATTCAGTACTTC. Its translation: CASSDSHRPLNIQYF. Based on the CDR3 plus reference TRBV5-6 and TRBJ2-4, the full variable domain is DAGVTQSPTHLIKTRGQQVTLRCSPKSGHDTVSWYQQALGQGPQFIFQYYEEEERQRGNFPDRFSGHQFPNYSSELNVNALLLGDSALYLCASSDSHRPLNIQYFGAGTRLSVL.

The rearrangement joins TRBV2 to TRBJ1-1, with D maybe TRBD1 (5 bases). This CDR3 has 14 amino acids. Trimming removed 5 bases at V and 6 bases at J, with 16 bases between. Per germline, CDR1 SNHLY and CDR2 FYNNEI. The CDR3 loop is CASSYPGGRPEAFF. CDR3 sequence (DNA): TGTGCCAGCAGTTACCCTGGGGGTCGGCCTGAAGCTTTCTTT. Supplemented by reference TRBV2 and TRBJ1-1, the full variable domain reads EPEVTQTPSHQVTQMGQEVILRCVPISNHLYFYWYRQILGQKVEFLVSFYNNEISEKSEIFDDQFSVERPDGSNFTLKIRSTKLEDSAMYFCASSYPGGRPEAFFGQGTRLTVV.

The genes are TRBV5-1 and TRBJ2-5, with a tentative D call TRBD2 (6 bases). The J call could be wrong; TRBJ2-7 is a better fit for the DNA end. The CDR3 consists of 15 residues. Germline loops: CDR1 SGHRS, CDR2 YFSETQ. CDR3 region: CASSEAGTNSYEQYF. The CDR3 DNA is TGCGCCAGCAGTGAAGCGGGTACGAACTCCTACGAGCAGTACTTC.

This rearrangement joins TRBV5-6 to TRBJ1-6; D is undetermined. The CDR3 length is 16 residues. CDR1 and CDR2 (germline): SGHDT, YYEEEE. The V end was cut by 4 bases, the J end by 0 bases, with 11 bases between. CDR3 loop: CASSPIMSSYNSPLHF. CDR3 DNA sequence: TGTGCCAGCAGCCCTATTATGAGCTCCTATAATTCACCCCTCCACTTT.